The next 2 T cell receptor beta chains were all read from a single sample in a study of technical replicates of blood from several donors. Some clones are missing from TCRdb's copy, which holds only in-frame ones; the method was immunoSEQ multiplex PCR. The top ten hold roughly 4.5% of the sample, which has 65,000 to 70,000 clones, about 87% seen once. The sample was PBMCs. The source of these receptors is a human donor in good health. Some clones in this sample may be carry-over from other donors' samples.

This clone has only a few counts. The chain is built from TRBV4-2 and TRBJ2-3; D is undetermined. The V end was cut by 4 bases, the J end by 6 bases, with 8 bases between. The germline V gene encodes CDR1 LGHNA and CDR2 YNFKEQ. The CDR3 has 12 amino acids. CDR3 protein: CASSLREDTQYF. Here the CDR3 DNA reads TGTGCCAGCAGCCTTCGAGAGGATACGCAGTATTTT.

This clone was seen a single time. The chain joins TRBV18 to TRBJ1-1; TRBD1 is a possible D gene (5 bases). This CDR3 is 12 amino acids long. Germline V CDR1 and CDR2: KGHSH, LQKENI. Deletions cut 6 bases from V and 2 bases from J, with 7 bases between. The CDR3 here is CASSDRNTEAFF. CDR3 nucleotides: TGTGCCAGCTCCGACAGAAACACTGAAGCTTTCTTT.